Shown below are 21 T cell receptor beta chains from a single sample sequenced in a study of blood T cell repertoires in COVID-19. The repertoire was sequenced with immunoSEQ multiplex PCR; TCRdb's copy has only in-frame clones and lacks some. The profile covers 160,000 or so clones, with 80% to 90% appearing a single time and approximately 18% taken by the ten largest. The specimen was peripheral blood. All receptors come from a woman older than 75 with acute or convalescent COVID-19.

The chain employs TRBV10-3 and TRBJ1-5; D is undetermined. This CDR3 region has 16 residues. Germline CDR1 ENHRY, CDR2 SYGVKD. The V end lost 2 bases, the J end lost 2 bases, and 13 bases lay between the germline ends. The CDR3 nucleotides are TGTGCCATCAGTGAGAGCATATTAGTCGGCAATCAGCCCCAGCATTTT. Translating it yields CAISESILVGNQPQHF.

The rearrangement uses TRBV19 and TRBJ2-2; TRBD1 is a possible D gene (7 bases). V lost 4 bases, J lost 7 bases, and 19 bases lay in between. CDR1 is LNHDA and CDR2 is SQIVND in the germline V gene (reference sequence). The CDR3 is made up of 16 amino acids. The CDR3 protein is CASSTGVASGGGELFF. In nucleotides, the CDR3 is TGTGCCAGTAGTACGGGAGTAGCTTCAGGGGGCGGGGAGCTGTTTTTT.

The chain couples TRBV5-1 to TRBJ1-1; D remains ambiguous. Trimming pared 3 bases from V and 6 bases from J, leaving 9 bases between. This CDR3 region has 12 residues. Germline loops: CDR1 SGHRS, CDR2 YFSETQ. CDR3 nucleotide sequence: TGCGCCAGCAGCTATGACACATCTGAAGCTTTCTTT. The encoded protein is CASSYDTSEAFF.

The V gene is TRBV12-3 or TRBV12-4, the J gene TRBJ2-7; the D gene is possibly TRBD2 (5 bases). V was cut by 5 bases and J by 3 bases, with 11 bases left in between. The CDR3 consists of 13 residues. In nucleotides, the CDR3 is TGTGCCAGCAGTACTAGGATAGGCTACGAGCAGTACTTC. As protein: CASSTRIGYEQYF.

The V and J genes are TRBV25-1 and TRBJ2-5; 8 bases match TRBD1. Germline assignment: CDR1 MGHDK and CDR2 SYGVNS. The ends lost 1 base at V and 4 bases at J; junction bases unmatched: 8. The CDR3 covers 16 residues. The CDR3 DNA reads as TGTGCCAGCAGTGAATTTACAGGGGGTGTAGCAGAGACCCAGTACTTC. This codes for CASSEFTGGVAETQYF.

The chain has TRBV28 and TRBJ1-2; no clear D. Trimming left V 3 bases short and J 4 bases short, with 9 bases between. This CDR3 spans 13 amino acids. Germline V lookup: CDR1 MDHEN, CDR2 SYDVKM. The CDR3 is CASSLASLYGYTF. As DNA, the CDR3 is TGTGCCAGCAGTTTGGCCAGTCTCTATGGCTACACCTTC.

The chain carries TRBV7-3 and TRBJ2-3, with no clear D. Trimming left V 2 bases short and J 1 base short, with 7 bases between. Germline CDR1 is SGHTA and CDR2 is FQGTGA. CDR3 length: 14 amino acids. DNA for the CDR3: TGTGCCAGCAGCTTATCCCAGGGCACAGATACGCAGTATTTT. Residues: CASSLSQGTDTQYF.

This rearrangement joins TRBV28 to TRBJ2-7; a weak D match, TRBD1 (6 bases). V lost 5 bases and J lost 2, with 13 bases in between. The CDR3 contains 14 residues. Germline CDR1 and CDR2: MDHEN and SYDVKM. CDR3 in amino acids: CASSAGTSPYEQYF. Written as DNA, the CDR3 is TGTGCCAGCAGTGCCGGGACATCACCCTACGAGCAGTACTTC. Looking up the rest from reference TRBV28 and TRBJ2-7 gives the full variable domain: DVKVTQSSRYLVKRTGEKVFLECVQDMDHENMFWYRQDPGLGLRLIYFSYDVKMKEKGDIPEGYSVSREKKERFSLILESASTNQTSMYLCASSAGTSPYEQYFGPGTRLTVT.

This chain's CDR3 is CASSLLEIGNTIYF. As DNA, the CDR3 is TGTGCCAGCAGCCTCCTCGAGATTGGAAACACCATATATTTT. V is TRBV4-2 and J is TRBJ1-3; no definite D call. Trimming pared 4 bases from V and 3 bases from J, leaving 10 bases between. The length of the CDR3 is 14 residues. Per germline, CDR1 LGHNA and CDR2 YNFKEQ.

This clone was counted once. The chain joins TRBV9 to TRBJ1-1; D ambiguous. Germline CDR1 reads SGDLS; CDR2 reads YYNGEE. V was cut by 0 bases and J by 4 bases, with 4 bases left in between. This CDR3 region has 12 residues. The CDR3 DNA reads TGTGCCAGCAGCGTAGCATCCACTGAAGCTTTCTTT. Translation gives CASSVASTEAFF. Using reference TRBV9 and TRBJ1-1 for the parts outside the CDR3, the full variable domain is DSGVTQTPKHLITATGQRVTLRCSPRSGDLSVYWYQQSLDQGLQFLIQYYNGEERAKGNILERFSAQQFPDLHSELNLSSLELGDSALYFCASSVASTEAFFGQGTRLTVV.

This sequence joins TRBV4-1 and TRBJ1-5; 7 bases map to TRBD1. The V and J ends lost 0 bases and 5 bases, in that order; junction bases with no gene match: 7. Germline CDR1 is MGHRA and CDR2 is YSYEKL. This CDR3 comprises 16 residues. CDR3: CASSQEKGGSYQPQHF. As DNA, the CDR3 is TGCGCCAGCAGCCAAGAAAAAGGGGGCTCTTATCAGCCCCAGCATTTT.

A remark on this clone: Other DNA sequences within the sample encode an identical CDR3. The chain is built from TRBV9 and TRBJ2-7; 10 bases line up with TRBD2. With V trimmed by 0 bases and J by 3 bases, 3 bases remained unmatched. This CDR3 is built from 15 residues. The V gene's germline CDR1 is SGDLS and CDR2 YYNGEE. The CDR3 loop is CASSVGTSGSYEQYF. In DNA, the CDR3 is TGTGCCAGCAGCGTAGGGACTAGCGGTAGCTACGAGCAGTACTTC.

The chain uses TRBV4-3 and TRBJ1-2; maybe TRBD1 (6 bases). Trimming shortened V by 3 bases and J by 4 bases, and 9 bases separated the two germline ends. Germline CDR1 LGHNA, CDR2 YSLEER. This CDR3 is built from 13 residues. CDR3 residues: CASSHQGSYGYTF. The CDR3 bases are TGCGCCAGCAGCCATCAGGGGAGCTATGGCTACACCTTC.

This chain connects TRBV10-2 to TRBJ2-2, with a weak D call TRBD2 (5 bases). The germline CDR1 and CDR2 sequences are WSHSY and SAAADI. With 8 bases removed from V and 2 bases from J, the gap between germline ends came to 9 bases. CDR3 length: 13 amino acids. CDR3 sequence (DNA): TGCGCCAGCCGCGAGGGAAACACCGGGGAGCTGTTTTTT. The encoded protein is CASREGNTGELFF.

The chain has TRBV18 and TRBJ1-1; D remains unclear. CDR1 KGHSH and CDR2 LQKENI come from the germline V gene. This CDR3 comprises 14 residues. V was pared by 1 base and J by 4 bases, with 10 bases between. In nucleotides, the CDR3 is TGTGCCAGCTCACCACATAAATCAGGCACTGAAGCTTTCTTT. This encodes CASSPHKSGTEAFF.

This clone appeared a few times. J is TRBJ1-5 and V is TRBV19; perhaps TRBD1 as D (5 bases). The CDR3 totals 14 residues. The V end was cut by 5 bases, the J end by 7 bases, with 15 bases between. Germline loops: CDR1 LNHDA, CDR2 SQIVND (reference sequence). CDR3 in amino acids: CASSLQGSTQPQHF. The CDR3 bases are TGTGCCAGTAGTCTCCAGGGTTCTACGCAGCCCCAGCATTTT.

A few counts support this clone. V gene TRBV27 combines with J gene TRBJ2-1, with 10 nucleotides matching TRBD1. Trimming cost V 5 bases and J 10 bases; bases outside gene matches: 14. CDR3 length equals 16 residues. CDR1 is MNHEY, CDR2 SMNVEV, per germline (reference sequence). Here the CDR3 reads CASSPPWGQGRSEQFF. Written as DNA, the CDR3 is TGTGCCAGCAGTCCCCCATGGGGACAGGGGCGTTCGGAGCAGTTCTTC.

This chain links TRBV27 with TRBJ2-7, with 10 bases lining up with TRBD1. V dropped 0 bases and J dropped 4; count of bases not matched to a gene: 9. Germline V gene data show CDR1 as MNHEY and CDR2 as SMNVEV (reference sequence). CDR3 length: 17 residues. For the CDR3, the DNA is TGTGCCAGCAGTTTATCCCCTCGACAGGGGGCGGGTTACGAGCAGTACTTC. Its protein is CASSLSPRQGAGYEQYF.

This clone was counted a few times. The J gene is TRBJ2-5, the V gene TRBV18, with D possibly TRBD2 on 6 matching bases. Between the trimmed V and J ends, which lost 6 bases and 1 base, there was a span of 9 bases. The CDR3 has 13 residues. Germline V lookup: CDR1 KGHSH, CDR2 LQKENI. CDR3 region: CASSRDSQETQYF. In DNA form, the CDR3 reads TGTGCCAGCTCCCGGGACTCCCAAGAGACCCAGTACTTC. The full variable domain, rest sourced from reference TRBV18 and TRBJ2-5, is NAGVMQNPRHLVRRRGQEARLRCSPMKGHSHVYWYRQLPEEGLKFMVYLQKENIIDESGMPKERFSAEFPKEGPSILRIQQVVRGDSAAYFCASSRDSQETQYFGPGTRLLVL.

The chain carries TRBV19 and TRBJ1-3; TRBD1 matches 8 bases. J lost 2 bases, V lost 9 bases, and 9 bases had no gene match. The CDR3 is made up of 15 amino acids. The V gene's germline CDR1 is LNHDA and CDR2 SQIVND (reference sequence). CDR3 nucleotides: TGTGCCAGCCGTAGGACAGGGCAGCCTGGAAACACCATATATTTT. Its translation is CASRRTGQPGNTIYF.

This clone was picked up one time. The V gene is TRBV11-1, the J gene TRBJ2-7; 7 bases line up with TRBD2. Germline V gene lookup returns CDR1 SGHAT and CDR2 FQDESV (reference sequence). The CDR3 is 13 amino acids. Losses at the gene ends were 5 bases for V and 7 bases for J; bases not matched to a gene: 8. CDR3 bases: TGTGCCAGCAGCCCGAGGGAGGGTCGGGAGCAGTACTTC. This translates into CASSPREGREQYF.